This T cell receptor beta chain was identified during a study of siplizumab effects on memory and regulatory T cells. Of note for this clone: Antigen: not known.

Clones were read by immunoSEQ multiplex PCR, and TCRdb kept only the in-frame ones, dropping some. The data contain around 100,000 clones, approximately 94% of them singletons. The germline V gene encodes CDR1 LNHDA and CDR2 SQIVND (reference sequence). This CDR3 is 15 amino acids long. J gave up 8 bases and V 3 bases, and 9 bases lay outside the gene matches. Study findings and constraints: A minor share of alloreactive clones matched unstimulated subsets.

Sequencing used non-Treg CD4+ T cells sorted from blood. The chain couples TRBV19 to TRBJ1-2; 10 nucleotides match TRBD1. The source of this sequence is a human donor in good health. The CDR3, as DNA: TGTGCCAGTAGTATCTCCCGGACAGGGGGTAAAGGCTACACCTTC. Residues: CASSISRTGGKGYTF.